This T cell receptor beta chain was sequenced during a study of spatial heterogeneity in lung cancer. Turning to the study itself: Within raw reads, each unique TCR and UMI combination appeared on average more than ten times.

This clonotype was counted at least ten times. Its target is not known. The CDR3 length is 12 residues. V gave up 1 base and J gave up 4 bases, with 2 bases separating them. Regarding time point: sample taken at primary tumor resection. Extraction of whole RNA from tumor, nontumor lung or frozen PBMC preceded unsorted sequencing. Every TCR cDNA molecule bore its own unique molecular identifier. TCRdb reprocessed the 5' RACE reads via MiXCR and lists one record per CDR3 protein. The data show about 5,200 distinct CDR3 sequences, with around 4% seen just once and around 24% held by the top ten. Study findings and constraints: Expanded intratumoral alpha and beta TCR counts tracked tumor mutation counts.

Sequenced material: lung tumor tissue, taken at surgery. This chain joins TRBV12-3 or TRBV12-4 and TRBJ1-5; D is undetermined. This TCR came from a female donor with early-stage non-small cell lung cancer. CDR3 in DNA: TGTGCCAGCAGTTTAGGGAATCAGCCCCAGCATTTT. This gives the protein CASSLGNQPQHF.